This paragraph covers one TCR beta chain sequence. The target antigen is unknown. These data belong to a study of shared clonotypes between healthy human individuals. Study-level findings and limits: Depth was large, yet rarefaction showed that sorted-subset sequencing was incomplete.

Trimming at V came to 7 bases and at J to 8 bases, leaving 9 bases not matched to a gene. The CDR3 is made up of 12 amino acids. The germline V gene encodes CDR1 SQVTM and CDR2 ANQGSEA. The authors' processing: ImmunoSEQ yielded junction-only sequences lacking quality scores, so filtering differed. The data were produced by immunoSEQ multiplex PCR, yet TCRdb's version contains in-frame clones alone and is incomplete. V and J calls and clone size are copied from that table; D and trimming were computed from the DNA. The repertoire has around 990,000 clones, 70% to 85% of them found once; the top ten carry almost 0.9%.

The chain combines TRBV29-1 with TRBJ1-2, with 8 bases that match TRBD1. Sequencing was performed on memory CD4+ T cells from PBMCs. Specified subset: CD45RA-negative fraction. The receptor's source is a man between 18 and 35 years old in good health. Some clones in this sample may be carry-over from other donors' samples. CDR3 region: CSATRDRHGYTF. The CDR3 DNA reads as TGCAGCGCCACGCGGGACAGGCACGGCTACACCTTC.